One sample yielded the 24 T cell receptor beta chains listed below, sequenced in a study of CD8 T cells in ankylosing spondylitis. TCRdb analysed the 5' RACE reads with MiXCR anew, one entry per CDR3 protein. The sample lists 200,000 to 300,000 distinct CDR3 sequences; roughly a quarter were seen once. Sequencing was carried out using blood, either unsorted or a sorted T cell fraction (not recorded which). The origin of the receptors is a male donor with ankylosing spondylitis or in good health (not recorded which).

This clonotype was seen more than once but under ten times. The chain couples TRBV20-1 to TRBJ1-1, with D perhaps matching TRBD1 (6 bases). From germline, CDR1 is DFQATT and CDR2 SNEGSKA (reference sequence). The CDR3 is 16 amino acids. V was clipped by 0 bases and J by 1 base, with 15 bases between them. The CDR3 nucleotides are TGCAGTGCTAGAGATTCAGGGGCACTAACGAACACTGAAGCTTTCTTT. Translation gives CSARDSGALTNTEAFF.

V is TRBV7-8 and J is TRBJ2-2; the D gene could be TRBD1 or TRBD2 (5 bases each). Germline V gene data show CDR1 as SGHVS and CDR2 as FQNEAQ. Trimming removed 3 bases from V and 6 bases from J, with 11 bases in between. The CDR3 contains 14 residues. Here the CDR3 reads CASSFGTLSGELFF. Here the CDR3 DNA reads TGTGCCAGCAGCTTTGGGACCCTCTCCGGGGAGCTGTTTTTT.

The rearrangement uses TRBV20-1 and TRBJ2-7, with 7 bases lining up with TRBD1. The CDR3 has 13 residues. Germline V gene data show CDR1 as DFQATT and CDR2 as SNEGSKA (reference sequence). The V segment lost 3 bases and the J segment 3 bases; nucleotides outside the gene matches: 5. Here the CDR3 DNA reads TGCAGTGCTAGGCCTTCAGGGGGCTACGAGCAGTACTTC. It translates to CSARPSGGYEQYF.

The chain combines TRBV2 with TRBJ2-1; unclear D gene. Per germline, CDR1 SNHLY and CDR2 FYNNEI. The V gene lost 4 bases and the J gene lost 4 bases, with 8 bases spanning the gap. This CDR3 region has 13 residues. CDR3 sequence (DNA): TGTGCCAGCAGTGCCTCGAATTACAATGAGCAGTTCTTC. It specifies CASSASNYNEQFF.

This clonotype was seen repeatedly, ten times or more. The chain couples TRBV10-3 to TRBJ1-5, with D tentatively TRBD1 (6 bases). The CDR3 totals 16 residues. Trimming cost V 0 bases and J 6 bases, with 15 bases left between them. Germline lookup yields CDR1 ENHRY and CDR2 SYGVKD. In nucleotides, the CDR3 is TGTGCCATCAGTGAGTCAACGGGGGCACTCGGTCAGCCCCAGCATTTT. Amino acids: CAISESTGALGQPQHF.

This clonotype was seen a few times. This chain joins TRBV29-1 and TRBJ1-1; a possible D gene is TRBD1 (5 bases). The CDR3 runs to 15 residues. Germline assignment: CDR1 SQVTM and CDR2 ANQGSEA. The V end was cut by 4 bases, the J end by 8 bases, with 23 bases between. The CDR3, as DNA: TGCAGCGTTGCGTATGTGGGGCTCCGGCGAGTCGAAGCTTTCTTT. Translated: CSVAYVGLRRVEAFF.

This chain links TRBV6-5 with TRBJ2-5; 9 bases map to TRBD1. Germline values: CDR1 MNHEY, CDR2 SVGAGI. V shed 10 bases and J 10 bases; nucleotides not matched to a gene: 7. The CDR3 has 11 amino acids. As DNA, the CDR3 is TGTGCCACCCGGGACAGGGTGGGCCAGTACTTC. Its translation is CATRDRVGQYF.

This clonotype was picked up a small number of times. The gene calls are TRBV6-6 and TRBJ1-6; the D is unclear. Germline V lookup: CDR1 MNHNY, CDR2 SVGAGI (reference sequence). The CDR3 covers 13 residues. V lost 7 bases, J lost 9 bases, and 13 bases lay in between. CDR3 in DNA: TGTGCCAGCACCATAGGGTATGGTTCACCCCTCCACTTT. Translating it yields CASTIGYGSPLHF.

This clonotype was recorded at least ten times. V gene TRBV29-1 combines with J gene TRBJ2-5; TRBD1 aligns across 8 bases. V lost 5 bases to trimming and J lost 5 bases; unmatched junction nucleotides: 4. The CDR3 is made up of 12 amino acids. Per the germline V gene, CDR1 is SQVTM and CDR2 is ANQGSEA. CDR3 nucleotides: TGCAGCGTTTCAGGGGGCGGGGAGACCCAGTACTTC. Amino acids: CSVSGGGETQYF.

The rearrangement joins TRBV20-1 to TRBJ2-5; D may correspond to TRBD1 or TRBD2 (7 bases each). The germline V gene has CDR1 DFQATT and CDR2 SNEGSKA (reference sequence). The V end lost 5 bases, the J end lost 0 bases, and 13 bases lay between the germline ends. The CDR3 extends over 14 amino acids. The chain's CDR3 is CSAPQGGYQETQYF. The CDR3 DNA is TGCAGTGCTCCCCAGGGGGGGTACCAAGAGACCCAGTACTTC.

This clonotype appeared many times. The chain is built from TRBV12-3 or TRBV12-4 and TRBJ2-7; TRBD1 agrees at 7 bases. CDR3 size: 12 residues. After removal of 6 bases from V and 3 bases from J, the junction contained 2 bases not matched to a gene. The CDR3 here is CASSRDSYEQYF. DNA for the CDR3: TGTGCCAGCAGCCGGGACAGCTACGAGCAGTACTTC.

The sample holds many counts of this clonotype. In DNA form, the CDR3 reads TGCGCCAGCAGCCCCCAGGTACAGGCGTACGGAGCTTTCTTT. Residues: CASSPQVQAYGAFF. The rearrangement links TRBV5-1 to TRBJ1-1; D may be TRBD1 (5 bases). The CDR3 has 14 residues. The germline CDR1 and CDR2 sequences are SGHRS and YFSETQ. Deletions cut 4 bases from V and 10 bases from J, with 20 bases between. Based on the CDR3 plus reference TRBV5-1 and TRBJ1-1, the full variable domain is KAGVTQTPRYLIKTRGQQVTLSCSPISGHRSVSWYQQTPGQGLQFLFEYFSETQRNKGNFPGRFSGRQFSNSRSEMNVSTLELGDSALYLCASSPQVQAYGAFFGQGTRLTVV.

Comments on this clonotype: A much bigger clone sits one base away, suggesting this may be a read error. The chain carries TRBV12-3 or TRBV12-4 and TRBJ2-3, with D unresolved. V lost 2 bases and J 6 bases, leaving 6 bases between the germline ends. The CDR3 has 12 amino acids. The CDR3 DNA reads TGTGCCAGCAGTTTAATAGCCGATACGCAGTATTTT. Protein sequence: CASSLIADTQYF.

V usage is TRBV20-1 and J usage is TRBJ2-7, with TRBD1 as a possible D gene (6 bases). Trimming cost V 8 bases and J 3 bases, with 14 bases left between them. Germline CDR1 is DFQATT and CDR2 is SNEGSKA (reference sequence). This CDR3 spans 12 amino acids. The CDR3 bases are TGCAGTACCTGGACAGAGGACTACGAGCAGTACTTC. Residues: CSTWTEDYEQYF.

The rearrangement joins TRBV6-5 to TRBJ2-3, with 7 bases aligning to TRBD2. This CDR3 has 16 residues. Germline CDR1 and CDR2: MNHEY and SVGAGI. V lost 4 bases and J lost 0; bases outside the gene matches: 7. CDR3 protein: CASSLRSGVSTDTQYF. The CDR3, as DNA: TGTGCCAGCAGTTTGCGGAGCGGGGTTAGCACAGATACGCAGTATTTT.

The CDR3 bases are TGCAGCGTTCGGACAGGGGGCAGTGAAAAACTGTTTTTT. Residues: CSVRTGGSEKLFF. V and J are TRBV29-1 and TRBJ1-4, with TRBD1 matching 11 bases. This CDR3 has 13 residues. Germline-derived CDR1 and CDR2 are SQVTM and ANQGSEA. The V segment lost 5 bases and the J segment 7 bases; nucleotides outside the gene matches: 3.

A note on this clonotype: A much more abundant neighbour one base away suggests this may be a read error. V usage is TRBV3-1 and J usage is TRBJ2-1; D not certain. CDR3 size: 12 residues. Trimming took 1 base from V and 9 from J, leaving 7 bases between them. The germline V gene has CDR1 LGHDT and CDR2 YNNKEL (reference sequence). The CDR3 here is CASSQGRVEQFF. CDR3 sequence (DNA): TGTGCCAGCAGCCAAGGCCGAGTTGAGCAGTTCTTC.

This clonotype was counted only a few times. The gene calls are TRBV29-1 and TRBJ1-1, with 9 bases lining up with TRBD1. Germline CDR1 SQVTM, CDR2 ANQGSEA. V was clipped by 7 bases and J by 4 bases; unmatched bases: 10. The length of the CDR3 is 14 residues. CDR3 bases: TGCAGCGCCAGAAAGGGACAGGGTACCACTGAAGCTTTCTTT. Amino acid sequence: CSARKGQGTTEAFF.

The rearrangement links TRBV5-1 to TRBJ1-6, with D uncertain. The CDR3 has 14 amino acids. The germline V gene encodes CDR1 SGHRS and CDR2 YFSETQ. V lost 0 bases and J 8 bases, leaving 9 bases between the germline ends. The CDR3 region has the DNA TGCGCCAGCAGCTTGGACAGATCCTATTCACCCCTCCACTTT. This translates into CASSLDRSYSPLHF.

The V gene is TRBV6-1, the J gene TRBJ1-3, with 7 bases identical to TRBD1. The V gene's germline CDR1 is MNHNS and CDR2 SASEGT. The CDR3 is 15 residues long. Trimming cost V 6 bases and J 3 bases; bases outside gene matches: 8. For the CDR3, the DNA is TGTGCCAGCAGGCCCACAGGGGTGGGTGGAAACACCATATATTTT. Translated: CASRPTGVGGNTIYF.

Ten or more counts support this clonotype. V and J are TRBV12-3 or TRBV12-4 and TRBJ1-2; unclear D gene. The V end was cut by 6 bases, the J end by 8 bases, with 19 bases between. The CDR3 is made up of 14 amino acids. CDR3 sequence reads: CASRGTGQMQGYTF. CDR3 coding DNA: TGTGCCAGCAGGGGAACGGGCCAAATGCAGGGCTACACCTTC.

This clonotype was recorded a few times. V usage is TRBV20-1 and J usage is TRBJ2-4; maybe TRBD2 (6 bases). The V gene lost 5 bases and the J gene lost 5 bases, with 13 bases spanning the gap. Germline CDR1 DFQATT, CDR2 SNEGSKA (reference sequence). The CDR3 spans 13 residues. As DNA, the CDR3 is TGCAGTGCTGCCCCGGGACTTCAAAACATTCAGTACTTC. It yields the protein CSAAPGLQNIQYF.

The genes are TRBV29-1 and TRBJ2-5; TRBD1 might be the D (5 bases). The CDR3 covers 14 residues. V lost 7 bases and J lost 5, with 20 bases in between. CDR1 is SQVTM and CDR2 is ANQGSEA in the germline V gene. DNA for the CDR3: TGCAGCGCCGACGACAGCATTACGTGGGAGACCCAGTACTTC. It is translated as CSADDSITWETQYF. Looking up the rest from reference TRBV29-1 and TRBJ2-5 gives the full variable domain: SAVISQKPSRDICQRGTSLTIQCQVDSQVTMMFWYRQQPGQSLTLIATANQGSEATYESGFVIDKFPISRPNLTFSTLTVSNMSPEDSSIYLCSADDSITWETQYFGPGTRLLVL.

This clonotype was detected ten times or more. The J gene is TRBJ2-1, the V gene TRBV12-3 or TRBV12-4, with TRBD1 matching over 7 bases. V lost 7 bases and J lost 5; bases outside the gene matches: 8. The CDR3 is 14 residues long. DNA of the CDR3: TGTGCCAGCACCCCCTCGGACAGGAACAATGAGCAGTTCTTC. This translates into CASTPSDRNNEQFF.